This T cell receptor beta chain comes out of a study of blood T cell repertoires in COVID-19. Study context: Acute-phase and convalescent COVID-19 samples originated in the United States, Italy and Spain. The cDNA or gDNA used as material had been derived from T cells, B-cell-depleted T cells, or PBMCs.

In the authors' workflow: Estimated nucleated cell counts came from reference gene primer amplification. This table comes from immunoSEQ multiplex PCR, and its TCRdb copy is limited to in-frame clones, with some not included. D and trimming were read from the DNA, whereas the V and J calls and clone size are those reported in that table. This sample yields approximately 230,000 clones, of which around four fifths are seen a single time; nearly 20% belongs to the top ten. Per the germline V gene, CDR1 is PRHDT and CDR2 is FYEKMQ (reference sequence). J was trimmed by 0 bases and V by 3 bases; bases with no gene match: 3. The CDR3 has 15 residues.

The genes are TRBV13 and TRBJ2-7; TRBD2 matches at 9 bases. Material for sequencing was peripheral blood. This TCR derives from a man aged 25 to 40 with active or convalescent COVID-19. CDR3 bases: TGTGCCAGCAGCTTGACTAGCGGTAGCTCCTACGAGCAGTACTTC. It encodes CASSLTSGSSYEQYF.